The present entry profiles one T cell receptor (beta chain) with its context. Its antigen remains unknown. This record comes from a study of T cell responses to AZD1222 COVID-19 vaccine. General study points: The donor group comprised mostly white British people and more females; the analysis possibly underestimated clonal diversity. Samples come after the peak T cell response, not at day 14. Two AZD1222 administrations were followed by greater Spike-specific TCR breadth and depth.

V shed 10 bases and J 3 bases; nucleotides not matched to a gene: 9. Germline V CDR1 and CDR2: LNHDA, SQIVND (reference sequence). The CDR3 has 14 residues. Profiled with immunoSEQ multiplex PCR; TCRdb holds only in-frame clones, not every one. The sample has some 140,000 clones, 85% to 95% seen once; the top ten hold around 3%. V usage is TRBV19 and J usage is TRBJ1-2; 9 positions agree with TRBD1. This material consisted of peripheral blood, taken on day 0 of AZD1222 vaccination. The clonotype originates from an adult in good health. The CDR3 loop reads CATINRGLDYGYTF. The CDR3 DNA sequence: TGTGCCACCATAAACAGGGGGCTTGACTATGGCTACACCTTC.